Shown below are 29 T cell receptor beta chains from a single sample sequenced in a study of T cells in Graves' hyperthyroidism and ophthalmopathy. RNA transcripts were the template for amplifying TCR beta CDR3 regions. HTBI primers were employed in a first-round RT-PCR of the TCR CDR3. TCRdb passed the multiplex PCR reads through MiXCR, listing each CDR3 protein once. The sample shows about 420,000 distinct CDR3 sequences, around 14% of them seen only once. Material: blood. The source is a young woman with Graves' hyperthyroidism.

This clonotype was found many times. This chain links TRBV3-1 with TRBJ2-3; TRBD2 matches at 11 bases. The CDR3 sequence is 17 residues long. CDR1 is LGHDT and CDR2 is YNNKEL in the germline V gene (reference sequence). The junction had 6 bases not matched to a gene; V was cut back by 0 bases and J by 4 bases. The DNA of the CDR3 is TGTGCCAGCAGCCAAGAACTAGCGGGAGTTTCCGCAGATACGCAGTATTTT. It yields the protein CASSQELAGVSADTQYF.

The V gene is TRBV6-1, the J gene TRBJ2-5; 7 nucleotides line up with TRBD1. V shed 2 bases, J shed 7 bases, and the junction held 10 bases outside the gene matches. The V gene's germline CDR1 is MNHNS and CDR2 SASEGT. The CDR3 contains 15 residues. The CDR3 coding sequence is TGTGCCAGCAGTGAACTGGACAGGTTAAGGGGGACCCAGTACTTC. It specifies CASSELDRLRGTQYF.

This clonotype was found many times. The chain links TRBV28 to TRBJ1-2, with D possibly being TRBD1 (6 bases). CDR3 length equals 15 residues. The germline V and J ends were trimmed by 6 bases and 4 bases, with 18 bases remaining between them. The germline V gene has CDR1 MDHEN and CDR2 SYDVKM. The CDR3 loop is CASSSLQGVSYGYTF. CDR3 DNA: TGTGCCAGCAGCAGCTTACAGGGAGTCTCCTATGGCTACACCTTC.

The J gene is TRBJ2-5, the V gene TRBV20-1; TRBD1 aligns across 11 bases. Germline V CDR1 and CDR2: DFQATT, SNEGSKA (reference sequence). The V and J ends lost 5 bases and 4 bases, in that order; junction bases with no gene match: 6. The CDR3 is 14 residues long. CDR3 protein: CSASRTGGRETQYF. DNA for the CDR3: TGCAGTGCTTCAAGGACAGGGGGCCGAGAGACCCAGTACTTC.

This clonotype was recorded at least ten times. CDR3 sequence: CASSFTGGRETQYF. The CDR3 DNA follows: TGTGCCAGCAGTTTTACAGGGGGCCGAGAGACCCAGTACTTC. The V call is TRBV12-3 or TRBV12-4, the J call TRBJ2-5; 9 nucleotides align to TRBD1. The CDR3 spans 14 residues. Trimming took 3 bases from V and 4 from J; bases not matched to a gene: 3.

The table lists this clonotype with a few counts. The J gene is TRBJ2-1, the V gene TRBV30; D gene uncertain. Germline values: CDR1 GTSNPN, CDR2 SVGIG (reference sequence). V lost 1 base, J lost 10 bases, and 20 bases lay in between. The CDR3 sequence is 15 residues long. The CDR3, as DNA: TGTGCCTGGAGTGGGCCCGTGACCTCCCCCTGGGAGCAGTTCTTC. It yields the protein CAWSGPVTSPWEQFF.

This clonotype was picked up many times. This chain links TRBV15 with TRBJ2-3; 10 nucleotides align to TRBD2. The germline V gene encodes CDR1 LNHNV and CDR2 YYDKDF (reference sequence). With V trimmed by 1 base and J by 3 bases, 4 bases remained unmatched. CDR3 size: 16 residues. The CDR3 sequence: CATSRAGTSVTDTQYF. The CDR3 nucleotides are TGTGCCACCAGCAGAGCAGGGACTAGCGTAACAGATACGCAGTATTTT.

This sequence joins TRBV20-1 and TRBJ1-4; D is undetermined. The CDR3 is 11 amino acids. Trimming shortened V by 6 bases and J by 7 bases, and 9 bases separated the two germline ends. Germline loops: CDR1 DFQATT, CDR2 SNEGSKA (reference sequence). The CDR3 nucleotides are TGCAGTGCGACCCGGAGTGAAAAACTGTTTTTT. This sequence encodes CSATRSEKLFF.

The CDR3 nucleotides are TGTGCCAGCAGCTTAACGAGCGGGGGGGGGCGCGGGAGAATCGCCGGGGAGCTGTTTTTT. Amino acid sequence: CASSLTSGGGRGRIAGELFF. This chain connects TRBV7-3 to TRBJ2-2; TRBD2 aligns across 10 bases. Germline CDR1 SGHTA, CDR2 FQGTGA. This CDR3 contains 20 residues. V trimming: 0 bases; J trimming: 6 bases; junction bases outside the gene matches: 16.

This clonotype was counted ten times or more. The chain joins TRBV7-8 to TRBJ2-2, with D unclear. Deletions cut 3 bases from V and 9 bases from J, with 14 bases between. Germline CDR1 reads SGHVS; CDR2 reads FQNEAQ. This CDR3 spans 14 amino acids. The CDR3 sequence is CASSLLADHRELFF. In DNA, the CDR3 is TGTGCCAGCAGCTTGTTGGCCGACCACCGGGAGCTGTTTTTT.

The rearrangement uses TRBV16 and TRBJ1-4; 8 nucleotides align to TRBD1. Germline V gives CDR1 KGHSY, CDR2 FQNENV. V shed 2 bases, J shed 5 bases, and the junction held 7 bases outside the gene matches. This CDR3 has 16 amino acids. CDR3: CASSQTPGQENEKLFF. For the CDR3, the DNA is TGTGCCAGCAGCCAAACGCCGGGACAGGAGAATGAAAAACTGTTTTTT.

Only a few counts were recorded for this clonotype. This chain uses TRBV6-5 with TRBJ2-7, with 11 bases that match TRBD2. After removal of 0 bases from V and 6 bases from J, the junction contained 7 bases not matched to a gene. CDR1 is MNHEY, CDR2 SVGAGI, per germline. The CDR3 contains 16 residues. In DNA, the CDR3 is TGTGCCAGCAGTTACTCTACTAGCGGGAGCGTCGGCGAGCAGTACTTC. It encodes CASSYSTSGSVGEQYF.

In its sample, this clonotype was seen many times. The V gene is TRBV12-3 or TRBV12-4, the J gene TRBJ2-3; possible D gene TRBD2, 6 bases. Trimming removed 6 bases from V and 2 bases from J, with 15 bases in between. This CDR3 has 15 residues. In DNA, the CDR3 is TGTGCCAGCAGCGCCCATGGCGGGGTCACAGATACGCAGTATTTT. Amino acids: CASSAHGGVTDTQYF.

In its sample, this clonotype was seen many times. V usage is TRBV7-9 and J usage is TRBJ2-1, with TRBD2 identical over 9 bases. Germline V gene data show CDR1 as SEHNR and CDR2 as FQNEAQ (reference sequence). Losses at the gene ends were 5 bases for V and 7 bases for J; bases not matched to a gene: 9. The CDR3 covers 15 residues. This CDR3 is CASSPRGSGGNEQFF. CDR3 DNA sequence: TGTGCCAGCAGCCCCCGGGGTAGCGGGGGTAATGAGCAGTTCTTC. The entire variable domain, with the rest obtained from reference TRBV7-9 and TRBJ2-1, is as follows: DTGVSQNPRHKITKRGQNVTFRCDPISEHNRLYWYRQTLGQGPEFLTYFQNEAQLEKSRLLSDRFSAERPKGSFSTLEIQRTEQGDSAMYLCASSPRGSGGNEQFFGPGTRLTVL.

The V and J genes are TRBV12-5 and TRBJ2-1; D perhaps matches TRBD1 (7 bases). Trimming took 6 bases from V and 0 from J, leaving 18 bases between them. The germline V gene encodes CDR1 LGHNT and CDR2 FRNRAP. This CDR3 spans 17 amino acids. CDR3 protein: CASGRGGGPPSYNEQFF. DNA of the CDR3: TGTGCTAGTGGCCGTGGAGGGGGCCCCCCCTCCTACAATGAGCAGTTCTTC.

This clonotype showed up many times. This chain connects TRBV10-3 to TRBJ2-2; 11 bases match TRBD2. This CDR3 spans 17 amino acids. Germline-derived CDR1 and CDR2 are ENHRY and SYGVKD. V lost 6 bases and J lost 4; bases outside the gene matches: 10. CDR3 residues: CAISPRLAGRATGELFF. The CDR3, as DNA: TGTGCCATCAGCCCCCGACTAGCGGGACGTGCCACCGGGGAGCTGTTTTTT.

In this sample, this clonotype turned up many times. J is TRBJ2-1 and V is TRBV11-2; the match to TRBD2 covers 8 bases. The junction had 9 bases not matched to a gene; V was cut back by 3 bases and J by 8 bases. The length of the CDR3 is 15 residues. CDR1 SGHAT and CDR2 FQNNGV come from the germline V gene. CDR3 nucleotide sequence: TGTGCCAGCAGCTTGGGGGGGACTAGTATCTATGAGCAGTTCTTC. As protein: CASSLGGTSIYEQFF.

This clonotype was detected ten times or more. The chain employs TRBV12-3 or TRBV12-4 and TRBJ2-7; 8 nucleotides match TRBD1. The CDR3 is 13 amino acids. Trimming at V came to 4 bases and at J to 2 bases, leaving 1 base not matched to a gene. CDR3 loop: CASSSDRAYEQYF. The CDR3 DNA sequence: TGTGCCAGCAGTTCGGACAGGGCCTACGAGCAGTACTTC.

This chain links TRBV9 with TRBJ1-6; tentatively, D is TRBD1 (5 bases). Germline-derived CDR1 and CDR2 are SGDLS and YYNGEE. This CDR3 has 14 residues. V lost 4 bases to trimming and J lost 4 bases, with 9 bases between them. CDR3 nucleotide sequence: TGTGCCAGCAGCCCCCCAGGGTATAATTCACCCCTCCACTTT. Translating it yields CASSPPGYNSPLHF.

This clonotype was seen at least ten times. The V and J genes are TRBV3-1 and TRBJ1-2, with D hard to call. Trimming removed 1 base from V and 0 bases from J, with 9 bases in between. The CDR3 loop spans 15 amino acids. The V gene's germline CDR1 is LGHDT and CDR2 YNNKEL (reference sequence). Written as DNA, the CDR3 is TGTGCCAGCAGCCAAGGGACCGAAGCTAACTATGGCTACACCTTC. Translating gives CASSQGTEANYGYTF.

This clonotype was picked up many times. The chain links TRBV18 to TRBJ2-2, with D maybe TRBD2 (6 bases). CDR1 and CDR2 from the germline V gene are KGHSH and LQKENI. This CDR3 is built from 14 residues. Trimming cost V 2 bases and J 6 bases, with 10 bases left between them. CDR3 region: CASSPSGGPGELFF. Here the CDR3 DNA reads TGTGCCAGCTCACCATCCGGGGGTCCCGGGGAGCTGTTTTTT.

Ten or more counts support this clonotype. This chain connects TRBV28 to TRBJ1-5; D perhaps matches TRBD1 (6 bases). In germline, CDR1 is MDHEN, CDR2 SYDVKM. CDR3 length equals 17 residues. Trimming stripped 7 bases from V and 0 bases from J, with 19 bases between. CDR3 loop: CASTLSGGLLSNQPQHF. In DNA form, the CDR3 reads TGTGCCAGCACCCTGTCTGGGGGGCTCCTTAGCAATCAGCCCCAGCATTTT.

This clonotype has at least ten counts. The chain links TRBV15 to TRBJ2-4; D unresolved. From germline, CDR1 is LNHNV and CDR2 YYDKDF (reference sequence). The CDR3 contains 15 residues. Trimming took off 0 bases at V and 5 bases at J, with 11 bases between the two ends. The CDR3 nucleotides are TGTGCCACCAGCAGAGATCGGACGACCCAAAACATTCAGTACTTC. The encoded protein is CATSRDRTTQNIQYF.

The table lists this clonotype with a few counts. A much larger clone is a single base away; this may be a read error. The genes are TRBV12-3 or TRBV12-4 and TRBJ2-1; TRBD2 is a possible D gene (7 bases). V lost 3 bases to trimming and J lost 7 bases, with 13 bases between them. The CDR3 has 14 amino acids. This CDR3 reads CASSLGGLYNEQFF. CDR3 DNA sequence: TGTGCCAGCAGTTTGGGGGGGCTTTATAATGAGCAGTTCTTC.

This clonotype came up many times. The chain links TRBV9 to TRBJ2-5; TRBD2 matches 8 bases. The junction had 21 bases not matched to a gene; V was cut back by 0 bases and J by 5 bases. The CDR3 totals 20 residues. The germline CDR1 and CDR2 sequences are SGDLS and YYNGEE. This chain's CDR3 is CASSVEGAGALPGGGETQYF. The CDR3 nucleotides are TGTGCCAGCAGCGTAGAGGGAGCGGGGGCACTGCCTGGGGGCGGGGAGACCCAGTACTTC.

Turning to this clonotype: An end of the junction differs from the germline gene, which may be a read error. The chain uses TRBV19 and TRBJ2-2; 8 nucleotides align to TRBD1. Germline values: CDR1 LNHDA, CDR2 SQIVND (reference sequence). The CDR3 length is 16 residues. For the CDR3, the DNA is TGTGCCAGTAGTATACAGGGGGCTCCGCGCACCGGGGAGCTGGTTTTT. It encodes CASSIQGAPRTGELVF.

This clonotype has at least ten counts. The chain has TRBV19 and TRBJ1-5, with D possibly being TRBD1 (6 bases). Germline values: CDR1 LNHDA, CDR2 SQIVND (reference sequence). This CDR3 region has 14 residues. V was cut by 8 bases and J by 4 bases, with 15 bases left in between. CDR3 coding DNA: TGTGCCAGTGGGAGGGGGATCGAGAATCAGCCCCAGCATTTT. Encoded protein: CASGRGIENQPQHF.

Ten or more counts support this clonotype. V gene TRBV20-1 combines with J gene TRBJ2-3; 14 positions match TRBD2. The CDR3 is 15 residues long. Germline V gene lookup returns CDR1 DFQATT and CDR2 SNEGSKA (reference sequence). The J segment lost 2 bases and the V segment lost 5 bases, leaving 3 bases of the junction unmatched. The chain's CDR3 is CSAPGLAGATDTQYF. The CDR3 coding sequence is TGCAGTGCTCCGGGACTAGCGGGGGCCACAGATACGCAGTATTTT.

The table lists this clonotype with many counts. The V and J genes are TRBV3-1 and TRBJ2-7; the D gene is possibly TRBD2 (5 bases). Per the germline V gene, CDR1 is LGHDT and CDR2 is YNNKEL (reference sequence). The V gene lost 1 base and the J gene lost 6 bases, with 7 bases spanning the gap. This CDR3 region has 12 residues. CDR3 nucleotide sequence: TGTGCCAGCAGCCAAGGAGGGCGCGAGCAGTACTTC. Amino acids: CASSQGGREQYF.